This T cell receptor beta chain emerged from a study of cytomegalovirus exposure and HLA in healthy donors. Findings and limits, study-wide: Roughly uniform sequencing depth across donors was assumed, possibly incorrectly.

Healthy donors of bone marrow made up the group. Donors sampled were nominally healthy, though unrecorded immune exposures were likely. Notes on this clone: Its antigen is undetermined.

The PCR was carried out with 60 Vbeta primers and 13 Jbeta primers. Here immunoSEQ multiplex PCR was the method, and the copy in TCRdb shows in-frame clones only, minus some. Of about 88,000 clones listed, 70% to 75% are singletons. This CDR3 is 14 amino acids long. The sample was PBMCs. V usage is TRBV21-1 and J usage is TRBJ2-7; the table's D call, TRBD2, has no DNA check behind it. TRBV21-1 is a pseudogene locus. The sequence derives from a woman aged 18-29 years in good health and CMV-seropositive. The CDR3 region is CASSGLAGVHEQYF. The CDR3 coding sequence is TGTGCCAGCAGTGGACTAGCGGGAGTCCACGAGCAGTACTTC.